These 9 T cell receptor beta chains were all obtained from the same sample, sequenced in a study of blood T cells in healthy people across ages. Alongside a J-beta primer mix, a sample-barcoded 5' primer served in a second PCR lasting roughly 7 to 11 cycles. A single record per CDR3 protein comes from TCRdb applying MiXCR to the 5' RACE reads. The sample shows 750,000 to 950,000 distinct CDR3 sequences, roughly 25% of them seen only once. This sample was shared with a second study, whose subject was T cells of mothers and their children.

The sample taken for sequencing was blood. Every receptor here comes from a boy aged 5-17 years in good health.

This chain uses TRBV4-2 with TRBJ2-7; no clear D gene. Deletions cut 0 bases from V and 6 bases from J, with 9 bases between. CDR1 and CDR2 from the germline V gene are LGHNA and YNFKEQ. This CDR3 has 13 amino acids. The CDR3, as DNA: TGTGCCAGCAGCCAAGATCTTGCCGCCGAGCAGTACTTC. Translated, it gives CASSQDLAAEQYF.

The genes are TRBV6-6 and TRBJ2-2, with a tentative D call TRBD2 (6 bases). This CDR3 is built from 15 residues. The V gene lost 2 bases and the J gene lost 1 base, with 8 bases spanning the gap. Germline lookup yields CDR1 MNHNY and CDR2 SVGAGI (reference sequence). Here the CDR3 DNA reads TGTGCCAGCAGTTACGTGGGAGGGAACACCGGGGAGCTGTTTTTT. It encodes CASSYVGGNTGELFF.

The chain links TRBV20-1 to TRBJ1-2; no clear D gene. Germline assignment: CDR1 DFQATT and CDR2 SNEGSKA (reference sequence). The ends were cut back, 7 bases at V and 3 bases at J, with 18 bases in the middle. The CDR3 contains 14 residues. The CDR3 loop reads CSVSGGRVDYGYTF. For the CDR3, the DNA is TGCAGTGTTAGTGGAGGGAGGGTGGACTATGGCTACACCTTC.

This clonotype appeared a few times. The CDR3 nucleotides are TGTGCCATCAATCCTGCCCGGGACTCCATCTCAGATACGCAGTATTTT. It yields the protein CAINPARDSISDTQYF. The chain employs TRBV10-3 and TRBJ2-3, with TRBD2 as a possible D gene (6 bases). The CDR3 runs to 16 residues. The V and J ends lost 7 bases and 4 bases respectively, with 21 bases between them. Germline V lookup: CDR1 ENHRY, CDR2 SYGVKD.

The chain combines TRBV6-5 with TRBJ1-1, with D possibly being TRBD1 (5 bases). CDR1 MNHEY and CDR2 SVGAGI come from the germline V gene. Between the trimmed V and J ends, which lost 7 bases and 5 bases, there was a span of 17 bases. The CDR3 spans 14 residues. In DNA form, the CDR3 reads TGTGCCAGCACCCTTCCCGGGAGGACAACTGAAGCTTTCTTT. This codes for CASTLPGRTTEAFF.

This clonotype was detected only a few times. The V gene is TRBV12-3 or TRBV12-4, the J gene TRBJ2-5, with TRBD2 matching 10 bases. The CDR3 contains 16 residues. After removal of 3 bases from V and 2 bases from J, the junction contained 6 bases not matched to a gene. The CDR3 DNA is TGTGCCAGCAGTTTTTCTAGCGGGGGTGGTCAAGAGACCCAGTACTTC. The encoded protein is CASSFSSGGGQETQYF.

Details on this clonotype: The junction does not match germline at one end; this may be a read error. The J gene is TRBJ2-1, the V gene TRBV12-3 or TRBV12-4; TRBD2 might be the D (6 bases). The CDR3 extends over 15 amino acids. DNA for the CDR3: TGTGCCAGCACCGATCCGGGAGTCTCCTACAATGAGCTGTTCTTC. This translates into CASTDPGVSYNELFF.

This clonotype was counted a few times. This chain connects TRBV5-1 to TRBJ2-1; 7 bases are shared with TRBD2. CDR3 length equals 15 residues. Germline assignment: CDR1 SGHRS and CDR2 YFSETQ. The V gene end was trimmed by 10 bases and the J gene end by 0 bases; junction bases not matched to a gene: 10. The chain's CDR3 is CAGGRAGSSYNEQFF. DNA for the CDR3: TGCGCCGGCGGGAGAGCGGGGAGCTCCTACAATGAGCAGTTCTTC.

This clonotype showed up just once. This chain joins TRBV5-1 and TRBJ1-4; D uncertain. Trimming cost V 3 bases and J 8 bases, with 17 bases left between them. Germline CDR1 is SGHRS and CDR2 is YFSETQ. The CDR3 length is 15 residues. This CDR3 is CASSSSGELDEKLFF. The DNA of the CDR3 is TGCGCCAGCAGCTCCTCCGGAGAGCTGGACGAAAAACTGTTTTTT.